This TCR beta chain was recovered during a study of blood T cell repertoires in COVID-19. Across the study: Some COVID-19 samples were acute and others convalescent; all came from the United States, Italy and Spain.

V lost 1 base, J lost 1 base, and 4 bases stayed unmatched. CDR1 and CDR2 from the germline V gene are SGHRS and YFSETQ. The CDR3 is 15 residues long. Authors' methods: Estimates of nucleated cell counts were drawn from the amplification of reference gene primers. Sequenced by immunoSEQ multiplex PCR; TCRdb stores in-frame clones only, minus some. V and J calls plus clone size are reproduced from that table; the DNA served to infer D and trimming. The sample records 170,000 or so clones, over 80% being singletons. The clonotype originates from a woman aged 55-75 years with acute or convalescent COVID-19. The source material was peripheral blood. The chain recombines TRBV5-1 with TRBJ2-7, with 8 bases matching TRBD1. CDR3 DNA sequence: TGCGCCAGCAGCTTGCAGGGGGCCGATTCCTACGAGCAGTACTTC. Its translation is CASSLQGADSYEQYF.